The 16 T cell receptor beta chains below were found in one sample sequenced in a study of blood T cell repertoires in COVID-19. Clones were sequenced by immunoSEQ multiplex PCR, and TCRdb holds only the in-frame ones, with some missing. The sample shows around 100,000 clones, roughly 92% of them seen only once. Material for sequencing was peripheral blood. These receptor sequences come from a man in his forties or fifties with active COVID-19.

The genes are TRBV6-5 and TRBJ2-5; D might be TRBD2 (5 bases). The CDR3 contains 13 residues. The germline V gene encodes CDR1 MNHEY and CDR2 SVGAGI. Between the trimmed V and J ends, which lost 4 bases and 4 bases, there was a span of 10 bases. Written as DNA, the CDR3 is TGTGCCAGCAGTTCCTCGGAGGTAGAGACCCAGTACTTC. As protein: CASSSSEVETQYF.

The chain uses TRBV27 and TRBJ2-3; perhaps TRBD1 as D (6 bases). Looked up from germline, CDR1 is MNHEY and CDR2 is SMNVEV (reference sequence). The CDR3 has 17 residues. V lost 6 bases, J lost 0 bases, and 19 bases lay in between. This CDR3 is CASSIPSGVSSTDTQYF. The DNA for the CDR3 is TGTGCCAGCAGCATCCCCTCAGGGGTTTCTAGCACAGATACGCAGTATTTT.

This chain joins TRBV6-2 or TRBV6-3 and TRBJ1-3; a possible D gene is TRBD1 (5 bases). This CDR3 has 14 amino acids. V lost 4 bases to trimming and J lost 3 bases, with 10 bases between them. Germline loops: CDR1 MNHEY, CDR2 SVGEGT. The CDR3 DNA follows: TGTGCCAGCAGTTCGGCAGGGCTTGGAAACACCATATATTTT. Its protein product is CASSSAGLGNTIYF.

The genes are TRBV3-1 (or the pseudogene TRBV3-2) and TRBJ2-1, with D perhaps matching TRBD2 (5 bases). The CDR3 covers 12 residues. V lost 2 bases and J lost 10, with 9 bases in between. Germline loops: CDR1 LGHDT, CDR2 YNNKEL (reference sequence). The CDR3 here is CASSQLDLEQFF. DNA of the CDR3: TGTGCCAGCAGCCAATTGGACTTGGAGCAGTTCTTC.

This chain uses TRBV21-1 with TRBJ1-1. TRBV21-1 is shown as a pseudogene. The CDR3 covers 16 residues. The DNA for the CDR3 is TGTGCCAGCAGCAAAGCCGGGCGGGTTTACGACACTGAAGCTTTCTTT. Translating it yields CASSKAGRVYDTEAFF.

As to this clone: An end of the junction differs from the germline gene, which may be a read error. The V gene is TRBV5-6, the J gene TRBJ2-5, with D uncertain. The CDR3 sequence is 13 residues long. CDR1 is SGHDT and CDR2 is YYEEEE in the germline V gene. DNA of the CDR3: TGTGCCAGCAGTCCGAGGAATCAAGAGTCCCAGTACTTC. Protein product: CASSPRNQESQYF.

DNA for the CDR3: TGTGCCAGCTGCCCCCGGGTCTCAGGGGCCGGGGAGCTGTTTTTT. Its translation is CASCPRVSGAGELFF. The chain links TRBV7-2 to TRBJ2-2, with D possibly TRBD1 on 6 matching bases. Germline assignment: CDR1 SGHTA and CDR2 FQGNSA. There are 15 residues in the CDR3. The V end was cut by 8 bases, the J end by 6 bases, with 19 bases between.

The chain employs TRBV11-3 and TRBJ2-1, with 8 nucleotides matching TRBD1. The junction had 3 bases not matched to a gene; V was cut back by 5 bases and J by 0 bases. The CDR3 length is 15 residues. CDR1 and CDR2 (germline): SGHNT, YENEEA. CDR3 sequence: CASSIDRGSYNEQFF. For the CDR3, the DNA is TGTGCCAGCAGCATCGACAGGGGCTCCTACAATGAGCAGTTCTTC.

V gene TRBV10-1 combines with J gene TRBJ1-2; D is ambiguous. Trimming removed 0 bases from V and 7 bases from J, with 9 bases in between. Germline V gene data show CDR1 as WNHNN and CDR2 as SYGVQD (reference sequence). The CDR3 spans 13 residues. The CDR3 loop is CASSESRNGGYTF. DNA for the CDR3: TGCGCCAGCAGTGAGTCCAGGAATGGTGGCTACACCTTC.

V is TRBV5-6 and J is TRBJ1-2; no reliable D call. Trimming stripped 3 bases from V and 0 bases from J, with 12 bases between. CDR1 is SGHDT, CDR2 YYEEEE, per germline. The CDR3 totals 15 residues. CDR3 in DNA: TGTGCCAGCAGCTCGGACTCGGTAACTAACTATGGCTACACCTTC. Protein sequence: CASSSDSVTNYGYTF. Full variable domain (outside the CDR3, taken from reference TRBV5-6 and TRBJ1-2): DAGVTQSPTHLIKTRGQQVTLRCSPKSGHDTVSWYQQALGQGPQFIFQYYEEEERQRGNFPDRFSGHQFPNYSSELNVNALLLGDSALYLCASSSDSVTNYGYTFGSGTRLTVV.

V and J are TRBV7-2 and TRBJ2-1; TRBD1 agrees at 8 bases. The germline gives CDR1 SGHTA, CDR2 FQGNSA. The J segment lost 4 bases and the V segment lost 2 bases, leaving 4 bases of the junction unmatched. CDR3 size: 15 residues. The CDR3 DNA is TGTGCCAGCAGCTTATCGCAGGGGGCGTACAATGAGCAGTTCTTC. This sequence encodes CASSLSQGAYNEQFF.

This rearrangement joins TRBV18 to TRBJ1-1; D is perhaps TRBD1 (6 bases). This CDR3 spans 15 amino acids. The V and J ends lost 6 bases and 3 bases respectively, with 17 bases between them. In germline, CDR1 is KGHSH, CDR2 LQKENI. The CDR3 DNA sequence: TGTGCCAGCTCCCCCGCCCGACAGGACCACACTGAAGCTTTCTTT. Its translation is CASSPARQDHTEAFF.

This chain joins TRBV7-6 and TRBJ2-3; 13 nucleotides agree with TRBD2. Germline V gene lookup returns CDR1 SGHVS and CDR2 FNYEAQ. The CDR3 spans 16 residues. Trimming took 5 bases from V and 0 from J; bases not matched to a gene: 2. CDR3 sequence: CASSPLAGGSTDTQYF. The CDR3 DNA follows: TGTGCCAGCAGCCCACTAGCGGGAGGGAGCACAGATACGCAGTATTTT.

The chain carries TRBV4-1 and TRBJ2-5, with TRBD2 as a possible D gene (6 bases). V gave up 3 bases and J gave up 5 bases, with 22 bases separating them. The CDR3 is 17 residues long. Germline V lookup: CDR1 MGHRA, CDR2 YSYEKL. The CDR3 loop is CASSHKGGTVRGETQYF. In DNA form, the CDR3 reads TGCGCCAGCAGCCATAAGGGAGGCACGGTGAGAGGGGAGACCCAGTACTTC.

In DNA, the CDR3 is TGTGCCAGCAGCTTGGCGACTAGCGGGACTTACAATGAGCAGTTCTTC. This codes for CASSLATSGTYNEQFF. The rearrangement joins TRBV5-8 to TRBJ2-1, with 11 bases aligning to TRBD2. Per germline, CDR1 SGHTS and CDR2 YDEGEE. Trimming took 0 bases from V and 4 from J; bases not matched to a gene: 3. The CDR3 length is 16 residues.

The chain carries TRBV11-3 and TRBJ1-1; TRBD1 aligns across 7 bases. The CDR3 covers 13 residues. J was trimmed by 6 bases and V by 5 bases; bases with no gene match: 6. Germline V gives CDR1 SGHNT, CDR2 YENEEA. The CDR3 coding sequence is TGTGCCAGCAGCAAACAGGGGTCTTCTGAAGCTTTCTTT. Translation gives CASSKQGSSEAFF.